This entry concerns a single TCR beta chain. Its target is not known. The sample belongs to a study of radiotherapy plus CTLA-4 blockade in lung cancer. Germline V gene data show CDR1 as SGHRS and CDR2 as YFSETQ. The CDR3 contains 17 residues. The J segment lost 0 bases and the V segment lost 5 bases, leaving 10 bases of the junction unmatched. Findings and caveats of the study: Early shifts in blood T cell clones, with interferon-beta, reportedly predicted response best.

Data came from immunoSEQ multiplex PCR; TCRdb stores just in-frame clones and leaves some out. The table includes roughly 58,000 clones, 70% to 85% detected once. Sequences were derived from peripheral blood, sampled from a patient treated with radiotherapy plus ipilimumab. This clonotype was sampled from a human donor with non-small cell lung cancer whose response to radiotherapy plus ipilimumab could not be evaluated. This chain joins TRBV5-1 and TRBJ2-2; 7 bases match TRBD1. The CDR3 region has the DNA TGCGCCAGCAGGACCGGGACCGGGACAGCGAACACCGGGGAGCTGTTTTTT. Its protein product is CASRTGTGTANTGELFF.